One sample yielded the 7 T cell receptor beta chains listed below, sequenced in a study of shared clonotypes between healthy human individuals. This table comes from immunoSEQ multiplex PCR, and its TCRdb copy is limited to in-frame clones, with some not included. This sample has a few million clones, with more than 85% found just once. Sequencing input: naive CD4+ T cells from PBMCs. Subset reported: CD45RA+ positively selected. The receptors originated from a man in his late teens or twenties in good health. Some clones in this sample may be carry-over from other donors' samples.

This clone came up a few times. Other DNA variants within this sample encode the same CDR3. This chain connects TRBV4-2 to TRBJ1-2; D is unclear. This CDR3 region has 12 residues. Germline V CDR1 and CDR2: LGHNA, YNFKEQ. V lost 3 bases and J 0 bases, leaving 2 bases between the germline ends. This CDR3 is CASSQANYGYTF. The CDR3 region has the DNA TGTGCCAGCAGCCAGGCTAACTATGGCTACACCTTC.

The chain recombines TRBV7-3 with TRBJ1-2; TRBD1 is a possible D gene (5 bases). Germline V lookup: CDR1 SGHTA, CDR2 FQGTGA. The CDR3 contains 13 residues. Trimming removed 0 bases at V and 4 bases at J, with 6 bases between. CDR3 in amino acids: CASSLTGLYGYTF. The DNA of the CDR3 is TGTGCCAGCAGCTTAACGGGGCTCTATGGCTACACCTTC.

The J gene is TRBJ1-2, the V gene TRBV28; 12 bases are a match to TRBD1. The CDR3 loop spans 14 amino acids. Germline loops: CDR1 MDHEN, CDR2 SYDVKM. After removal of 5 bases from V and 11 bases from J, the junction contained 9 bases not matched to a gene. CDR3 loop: CASSKTGTGGGYTF. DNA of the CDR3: TGTGCCAGCAGTAAAACCGGGACAGGGGGCGGATACACCTTC.

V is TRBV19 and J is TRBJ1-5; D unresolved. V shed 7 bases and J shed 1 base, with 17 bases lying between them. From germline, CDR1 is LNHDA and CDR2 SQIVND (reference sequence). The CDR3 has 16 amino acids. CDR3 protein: CASTNRARFSNQPQHF. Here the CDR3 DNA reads TGTGCCAGTACCAACCGGGCCCGGTTCAGCAATCAGCCCCAGCATTTT. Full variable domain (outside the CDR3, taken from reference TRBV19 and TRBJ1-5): DGGITQSPKYLFRKEGQNVTLSCEQNLNHDAMYWYRQDPGQGLRLIYYSQIVNDFQKGDIAEGYSVSREKKESFPLTVTSAQKNPTAFYLCASTNRARFSNQPQHFGDGTRLSIL.

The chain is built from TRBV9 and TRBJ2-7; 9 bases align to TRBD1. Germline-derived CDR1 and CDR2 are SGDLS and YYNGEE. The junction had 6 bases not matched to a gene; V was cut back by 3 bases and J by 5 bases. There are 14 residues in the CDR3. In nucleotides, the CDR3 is TGTGCCAGCAGCGCAACAGGGGGCTTGGACGAGCAGTACTTC. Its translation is CASSATGGLDEQYF.

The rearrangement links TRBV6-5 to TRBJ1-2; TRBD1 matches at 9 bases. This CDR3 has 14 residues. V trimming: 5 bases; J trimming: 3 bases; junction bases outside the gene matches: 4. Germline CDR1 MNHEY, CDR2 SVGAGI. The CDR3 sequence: CASSRRDRDYGYTF. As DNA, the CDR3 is TGTGCCAGCAGTCGAAGGGACAGGGACTATGGCTACACCTTC.

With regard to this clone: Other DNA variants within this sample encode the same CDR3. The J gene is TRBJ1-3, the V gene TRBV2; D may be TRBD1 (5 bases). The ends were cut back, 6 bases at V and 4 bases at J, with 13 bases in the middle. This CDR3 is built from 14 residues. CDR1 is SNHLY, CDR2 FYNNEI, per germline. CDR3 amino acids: CASRLGTGGNTIYF. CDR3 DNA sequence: TGTGCCAGCAGATTAGGGACGGGCGGAAACACCATATATTTT.